The 3 T cell receptor beta chains listed next were all sequenced from one sample in a study of OX40 agonist ivuxolimab in advanced cancers. The library relied on the immunoSEQ multiplex PCR assay. Drawn from immuneACCESS, this table holds only the in-frame rearrangements with V and J called that TCRdb kept. Clones are partly lost; checked studies trace under half to an unresolved V gene and leave the rest unexplained. The sample table contains about 50,000 clones; only one count was recorded for approximately 78% of them. 7.3% of the sample lies in the top ten. The sequencing used CD4+ or CD8+ T cells sorted from blood, collected in a trial of the OX40 agonist ivuxolimab. Receptors were obtained from an adult with an advanced solid tumor such as melanoma, head and neck, liver or kidney cancer.

CDR3 coding DNA: TGTGCCAGCAGTTGGCAGGGGAGCACAGATACGCAGTATTTT. It translates to CASSWQGSTDTQYF. The V gene is TRBV27, the J gene TRBJ2-3; D is possibly TRBD1 (6 bases). The V end was cut by 4 bases, the J end by 0 bases, with 8 bases between. CDR3 length: 14 amino acids. CDR1 and CDR2 (germline): MNHEY, SMNVEV (reference sequence).

CDR3 sequence: CASPPRQDGYSSSYNEQFF. The CDR3 bases are TGTGCCAGCCCCCCTCGCCAAGACGGATATAGCTCCTCGTACAATGAGCAGTTCTTC. The chain uses TRBV7-2 and TRBJ2-1; D unclear. This CDR3 has 19 residues. Trimming removed 8 bases from V and 4 bases from J, with 30 bases in between. Germline V gene sequence: CDR1 SGHTA, CDR2 FQGNSA.

The V call is TRBV4-1, the J call TRBJ2-5; 10 bases map to TRBD2. Germline CDR1 and CDR2: MGHRA and YSYEKL. The CDR3 extends over 17 amino acids. V trimming: 4 bases; J trimming: 5 bases; junction bases outside the gene matches: 13. CDR3 nucleotide sequence: TGCGCCAGCAGCCCTAGTACTCTAGCGGGAGATCGTGAGACCCAGTACTTC. This encodes CASSPSTLAGDRETQYF.